Listed here is a single TCR beta chain. Its antigen remains unidentified. Germline values: CDR1 SGDLS, CDR2 YYNGEE. With 0 bases removed from V and 0 bases from J, the gap between germline ends came to 7 bases. CDR3 length: 15 residues. The data stem from a study of long-term antiretroviral therapy in people with HIV. Findings of the study overall: HIV repertoires spanned tighter CDR3 length ranges than controls did. Pre-ART clonal expansion yielded clones that dominated the repertoire at all time points.

The libraries were made with immunoSEQ v3.0 at survey level. For each individual sample, sequencing targeted 40,000-50,000 T-cell genomes. Libraries were prepared by immunoSEQ multiplex PCR; TCRdb keeps only in-frame clonotypes and omits some of them. The repertoire consists of approximately 25,000 clones, with about 84% occurring once and the leading ten covering around 10%. The clonotype was recovered from a man between 18 and 29 years old with HIV. The sequenced sample was unsorted PBMCs, obtained 0.8 years before starting antiretroviral therapy. The rearrangement links TRBV9 to TRBJ2-1; the D is unclear. CDR3 residues: CASSVEGVSYNEQFF. Written as DNA, the CDR3 is TGTGCCAGCAGCGTAGAGGGTGTCTCCTACAATGAGCAGTTCTTC.